The rows below give T cell receptor beta chains drawn from one sample of a study of blood T cell repertoires in COVID-19. Produced via immunoSEQ multiplex PCR; TCRdb's table is partial and in-frame only. This repertoire shows 120,000 to 150,000 clones, roughly 81% found once; its top ten account for 2.6%. Material: peripheral blood. These receptors were taken from a human donor with acute or convalescent COVID-19. The donor label of this sample is uncertain. CDR3s include the opening cysteine and the closing phenylalanine or tryptophan. Fields, in order: J gene, D gene, V gene, clone size, CDR3 protein, CDR3 DNA. A D gene is named only where the DNA matches it firmly. Only part of the rows carry a size: once, few, many, or a class if the clone is expanded.

J: TRBJ1-4
D: NA
V: TRBV7-6
size: NA
CDR3: CASSLTANEKLFF
DNA: TGTGCCAGCAGCTTGACAGCTAATGAAAAACTGTTTTTT

J: TRBJ1-1
D: TRBD1
V: TRBV7-2
size: NA
CDR3: CASSLTGALGVTEAFF
DNA: TGTGCCAGCAGCTTGACAGGGGCGCTAGGAGTCACTGAAGCTTTCTTT

J: TRBJ2-2
D: NA
V: TRBV3-1/TRBV3-2
size: NA
CDR3: CASSYHTLLPGRGGELFF
DNA: TGTGCCAGCAGCTACCACACTTTGTTACCTGGACGGGGCGGGGAGCTGTTTTTT

J: TRBJ1-2
D: NA
V: TRBV19
size: NA
CDR3: CASSMVQIYGYTF
DNA: TGTGCCAGTAGTATGGTACAGATTTATGGCTACACCTTC

J: TRBJ1-5
D: NA
V: TRBV7-9
size: NA
CDR3: CASSLGGRAGNQPQHF
DNA: TGTGCCAGCAGCTTAGGTGGCAGGGCTGGCAATCAGCCCCAGCATTTT

J: TRBJ1-1
D: TRBD1
V: TRBV19
size: NA
CDR3: CASSADRVSTEAFF
DNA: TGTGCCAGTAGTGCGGACAGGGTCTCCACTGAAGCTTTCTTT

J: TRBJ1-5
D: NA
V: TRBV5-1
size: NA
CDR3: CASSSEGMSNQPQHF
DNA: TGCGCCAGCAGCTCTGAGGGTATGAGCAATCAGCCCCAGCATTTT

J: TRBJ1-4
D: TRBD1
V: TRBV5-6
size: NA
CDR3: CASSLVGTVAEKLFF
DNA: TGTGCCAGCAGCTTGGTCGGGACAGTCGCGGAAAAACTGTTTTTT

J: TRBJ2-3
D: TRBD1
V: TRBV30
size: NA
CDR3: CAWSYRGGTQYF
DNA: TGTGCCTGGAGTTACAGGGGCGGGACGCAGTATTTT

J: TRBJ1-1
D: NA
V: TRBV18
size: NA
CDR3: CASSRGARAEAFF
DNA: TGTGCCAGCTCACGCGGGGCCCGGGCTGAAGCTTTCTTT

J: TRBJ1-1
D: NA
V: TRBV6-5
size: NA
CDR3: CASSSFFPTEAFF
DNA: TGTGCCAGCAGTTCGTTCTTCCCCACTGAAGCTTTCTTT

J: TRBJ2-7
D: TRBD1
V: TRBV7-2
size: NA
CDR3: CASSLAPGQFYEQYF
DNA: TGTGCCAGCAGCTTAGCTCCGGGACAGTTCTACGAGCAGTACTTC

J: TRBJ1-1
D: NA
V: TRBV19
size: NA
CDR3: CASSLIEGTEAFF
DNA: TGTGCCAGTAGCCTGATTGAGGGCACTGAAGCTTTCTTT

J: TRBJ2-7
D: NA
V: TRBV2
size: NA
CDR3: CASSARGHEQYF
DNA: TGTGCCAGCAGTGCCAGGGGCCACGAGCAGTACTTC

J: TRBJ1-1
D: NA
V: TRBV2
size: few
CDR3: CASSEGAGVGEAFF
DNA: TGTGCCAGCAGTGAAGGGGCAGGTGTCGGTGAAGCTTTCTTT

J: TRBJ2-4
D: TRBD2
V: TRBV30
size: once
CDR3: CAWSVQRIAGGPKSKNIQYF
DNA: TGTGCCTGGAGTGTACAAAGGATAGCGGGAGGGCCCAAGTCCAAAAACATTCAGTACTTC

J: TRBJ2-4
D: TRBD2
V: TRBV19
size: NA
CDR3: CASSPRAGKAKNIQYF
DNA: TGTGCCAGTAGTCCCCGAGCGGGAAAAGCAAAAAACATTCAGTACTTC

J: TRBJ2-2
D: TRBD2
V: TRBV9
size: NA
CDR3: CASSSGTSSTGELFF
DNA: TGTGCCAGCAGCAGCGGGACTAGCAGCACCGGGGAGCTGTTTTTT

J: TRBJ2-2
D: NA
V: TRBV7-2
size: NA
CDR3: CASSLAGWRAGELFF
DNA: TGTGCCAGCAGCTTAGCAGGGTGGCGGGCCGGGGAGCTGTTTTTT

J: TRBJ1-2
D: TRBD1
V: TRBV15
size: NA
CDR3: CATRATGGGGYTF
DNA: TGTGCCACCAGGGCCACAGGGGGCGGTGGCTACACCTTC

J: TRBJ1-1
D: NA
V: TRBV5-1
size: NA
CDR3: CASSLGQVYRGNTEAFF
DNA: TGCGCCAGCAGCTTGGGACAGGTGTACCGGGGGAACACTGAAGCTTTCTTT

J: TRBJ2-5
D: TRBD2
V: TRBV7-2
size: NA
CDR3: CASSLQSGGSKETQYF
DNA: TGTGCCAGCAGCTTGCAATCGGGGGGGTCAAAAGAGACCCAGTACTTC

J: TRBJ2-3
D: NA
V: TRBV7-9
size: NA
CDR3: CASSLAPGFTDTQYF
DNA: TGTGCCAGCAGCTTAGCGCCCGGTTTCACAGATACGCAGTATTTT

J: TRBJ2-3
D: NA
V: TRBV30
size: NA
CDR3: CAWSAGGAGGADTQYF
DNA: TGTGCCTGGAGTGCCGGCGGGGCAGGTGGGGCAGATACGCAGTATTTT

J: TRBJ1-5
D: NA
V: TRBV4-1
size: NA
CDR3: CASSPRLGDQPQHF
DNA: TGCGCCAGCAGCCCACGTCTGGGAGACCAGCCCCAGCATTTT

J: TRBJ2-3
D: NA
V: TRBV29-1
size: NA
CDR3: CSVEDLDTQYF
DNA: TGCAGCGTTGAAGACTTAGATACGCAGTATTTT

J: TRBJ1-4
D: TRBD1
V: TRBV5-6
size: NA
CDR3: CASRRSGTGDEKLFF
DNA: TGTGCCAGCAGGCGCTCCGGGACAGGGGATGAAAAACTGTTTTTT

J: TRBJ1-2
D: TRBD1
V: TRBV6-2/TRBV6-3
size: NA
CDR3: CASRPTGGGGYTF
DNA: TGTGCCAGCAGACCTACAGGGGGCGGTGGCTACACCTTC

J: TRBJ2-2
D: NA
V: TRBV5-1
size: NA
CDR3: CASSLIVQPTGELFF
DNA: TGCGCCAGCAGCTTGATCGTACAGCCGACCGGGGAGCTGTTTTTT

J: TRBJ1-1
D: NA
V: TRBV5-6
size: NA
CDR3: CASSAYAEAFF
DNA: TGTGCCAGTTCCGCGTACGCTGAAGCTTTCTTT

J: TRBJ2-7
D: TRBD2
V: TRBV7-2
size: NA
CDR3: CASSSRLAGKGYEQYF
DNA: TGTGCCAGCAGCTCCAGACTAGCGGGGAAAGGGTACGAGCAGTACTTC

J: TRBJ1-6
D: NA
V: TRBV30
size: NA
CDR3: CAWSVEGVLNNSPLHF
DNA: TGTGCCTGGAGTGTTGAGGGGGTTTTAAATAATTCACCCCTCCACTTT

J: TRBJ1-4
D: NA
V: TRBV5-1
size: few
CDR3: CASSLAGQRLEKLFF
DNA: TGCGCCAGCAGCTTGGCAGGACAGAGACTTGAAAAACTGTTTTTT

J: TRBJ1-2
D: TRBD1
V: TRBV14
size: NA
CDR3: CASSPDRVRGYTF
DNA: TGTGCCAGCAGCCCGGACAGGGTGCGCGGCTACACCTTC

J: TRBJ1-5
D: TRBD1
V: TRBV19
size: NA
CDR3: CASTFRQGDSNQPQHF
DNA: TGTGCCAGTACTTTTCGACAGGGTGATAGCAATCAGCCCCAGCATTTT

J: TRBJ2-3
D: TRBD2
V: TRBV7-2
size: NA
CDR3: CASSSYRSGGSTDTQYF
DNA: TGTGCCAGCAGCTCATACCGTAGCGGGGGAAGCACAGATACGCAGTATTTT

J: TRBJ2-2
D: NA
V: TRBV5-4
size: NA
CDR3: CASSLSGRGTGELFF
DNA: TGTGCCAGCAGCTTGTCAGGGAGGGGGACCGGGGAGCTGTTTTTT

J: TRBJ2-7
D: TRBD1
V: TRBV7-3
size: NA
CDR3: CASSPGTGGWDEQYF
DNA: TGTGCCAGCAGCCCCGGGACAGGGGGCTGGGACGAGCAGTACTTC

J: TRBJ1-5
D: TRBD1
V: TRBV6-5
size: NA
CDR3: CASNVGQAKPQHF
DNA: TGTGCCAGCAATGTAGGACAGGCCAAGCCCCAGCATTTT

J: TRBJ1-5
D: NA
V: TRBV6-2/TRBV6-3
size: NA
CDR3: CASSATNQPQHF
DNA: TGTGCCAGCAGCGCCACTAATCAGCCCCAGCATTTT